These T cell receptor beta chains were read from a single sample in a study of beta chain features in type 1 diabetes. Sequenced by immunoSEQ multiplex PCR; TCRdb stores in-frame clones only, minus some. The top ten hold around 0.031% of the sample, which has roughly 250,000 clones, over 8.5% seen once. Sequencing input: naive CD4+ T cells from blood. Receptors were obtained from a woman younger than 30 in good health. CDR3s include the opening cysteine and the closing phenylalanine or tryptophan. Each record gives: V gene, clone size, D gene, CDR3 length, J gene, CDR3 DNA, CDR3 protein. D genes are given only for firm matches. Clone size appears in some rows only: once, few, many, or a class for an expanded clone.

TRBV29-1	few	-	13	TRBJ1-2	TGCAGCGTCCGGGGGGCCGCTAACTATGGCTACACCTTC	CSVRGAANYGYTF
TRBV28	many	-	13	TRBJ2-7	TGTGCCAGCAGTTTGGGCCCACCCTACGAGCAGTACTTC	CASSLGPPYEQYF
TRBV21-1	-	-	17	TRBJ2-7	TGTGCCAGCAGCAAAGAAAGGCGGACAGGGAGAGCCTACGAGCAGTACTTC	CASSKERRTGRAYEQYF
TRBV9	few	-	14	TRBJ2-1	TGTGCCAGCAGCGTAGCGAGCGGTTCCAATGAGCAGTTCTTC	CASSVASGSNEQFF
TRBV5-6	few	TRBD2	17	TRBJ2-1	TGTGCCAGCAGCTTGATCCGACTAGTCGGGAGGAGTAATGAGCAGTTCTTC	CASSLIRLVGRSNEQFF
TRBV2	-	-	13	TRBJ1-3	TGTGCCAGCAGAGCCAGAGCCGAGGACACCATATATTTT	CASRARAEDTIYF
TRBV19	-	TRBD1	14	TRBJ1-5	TGTGCCAGTAGTGGGACAGGCTTAAATCAGCCCCAGCATTTT	CASSGTGLNQPQHF
TRBV19	few	-	13	TRBJ2-7	TGTGCCAGTAGTAACCAGGGCCGCAACGAGCAGTACTTC	CASSNQGRNEQYF
TRBV29-1	few	-	14	TRBJ2-1	TGCAGCGTTGGAGAGGGGACAATCTACAATGAGCAGTTCTTC	CSVGEGTIYNEQFF
TRBV5-1	few	TRBD1	13	TRBJ2-7	TGCGCCAGCAGCGGGGGACAGGGATACGAGCAGTACTTC	CASSGGQGYEQYF
TRBV4-2	-	-	14	TRBJ1-5	TGTGCCAGCAGCCAAGAAGGGAGAAGACAGCCCCAGCATTTT	CASSQEGRRQPQHF
TRBV6-1	-	TRBD1	13	TRBJ2-2	TGTGCCAGCGGACGGACAGGGAACGGGGAGCTGTTTTTT	CASGRTGNGELFF
TRBV18	few	-	15	TRBJ2-2	TGTGCCAGCTCACCACCGCTGCGGGGCACCGGGGAGCTGTTTTTT	CASSPPLRGTGELFF
TRBV7-9	-	-	15	TRBJ1-1	TGTGCCAGCAGCCCCCAAGCCCAGGGTGTCGCTGAAGCTTTCTTT	CASSPQAQGVAEAFF
TRBV7-8	few	TRBD1	16	TRBJ1-5	TGTGCCAGCAGAAGAGACAGGGAACCTAGCAATCAGCCCCAGCATTTT	CASRRDREPSNQPQHF
TRBV12-5	few	-	12	TRBJ1-6	TGTGCTAGTGGTTTCGGAGAAGCACCCCTCCACTTT	CASGFGEAPLHF
TRBV29-1	few	-	12	TRBJ1-1	TGCAGCCACTTAGGAGAGGCAGTTGAAGCTTTCTTT	CSHLGEAVEAFF
TRBV19	-	TRBD1	17	TRBJ1-2	TGTGCCAGTAGCCCCGGGACAGGACGACCTACTAACTATGGCTACACCTTC	CASSPGTGRPTNYGYTF
TRBV11-2	many	-	14	TRBJ2-1	TGTGCCAGCAGCTCCAGGACTGGGAGGAATGAGCAGTTCTTC	CASSSRTGRNEQFF
TRBV27	-	TRBD1	18	TRBJ2-1	TGTGCCAGCAGTTTTCTCCCCTTAGCACAGGGGAATGGAAATGAGCAGTTCTTC	CASSFLPLAQGNGNEQFF
TRBV6-5	-	TRBD1	15	TRBJ2-7	TGTGCCAGCAGTTACTTTAGACAGGGGGGGTACGAGCAGTACTTC	CASSYFRQGGYEQYF
TRBV2	once	TRBD2	14	TRBJ2-1	TGTGCCAGCAGTGGCGGGAGCGATTACAATGAGCAGTTCTTC	CASSGGSDYNEQFF
TRBV4-1	few	-	16	TRBJ1-6	TGCGCCAGCAGCCAAGTTGGAGGGAGCGTTAATTCACCCCTCCACTTT	CASSQVGGSVNSPLHF
TRBV30	-	TRBD2	14	TRBJ2-7	TGTGCCTGGAGTGTCGGGAGGGTTACCCACGAGCAGTACTTC	CAWSVGRVTHEQYF
TRBV5-1	-	-	16	TRBJ2-7	TGCGCCAGCAGCTTGCGGACCCAGGGCGGCTCCTACGAGCAGTACTTC	CASSLRTQGGSYEQYF
TRBV7-6	-	-	12	TRBJ2-5	TGTGCCAGCAGCTTAGAGCGAGAGACCCAGTACTTC	CASSLERETQYF
TRBV19	few	TRBD1	15	TRBJ2-7	TGTGCCAGTAGTAGGGGACAGCTGGTCGCCTACGAGCAGTACTTC	CASSRGQLVAYEQYF
TRBV30	-	TRBD2	16	TRBJ2-7	TGTGCCTGGAGTGCGTCGCCGGGACTACCAACCTACGAGCAGTACTTC	CAWSASPGLPTYEQYF
TRBV6-5	few	TRBD1	14	TRBJ1-2	TGTGCCAGCAGAGGGACCCGGGACAGCTATGGCTACACCTTC	CASRGTRDSYGYTF
TRBV13	few	TRBD1	15	TRBJ1-5	TGTGCCAGCAGCTGGGGACAGGGAGGAAATCAGCCCCAGCATTTT	CASSWGQGGNQPQHF
TRBV5-1	once	TRBD2	14	TRBJ2-1	TGCGCCAGCAGTCCGGGACTAGGCAGCAATGAGCAGTTCTTC	CASSPGLGSNEQFF
TRBV29-1	-	-	13	TRBJ1-2	TGCAGCGGGTGGACAACCCCTAACTATGGCTACACCTTC	CSGWTTPNYGYTF
TRBV23-1	many	TRBD1	15	TRBJ1-2	TGCGCCAGCAGTCAACCCCAGGGACAGGGGTACGGCTACACCTTC	CASSQPQGQGYGYTF
TRBV11-2	-	TRBD2	14	TRBJ2-3	TGTGCCAGCAGCCCAACCGGGACTAGCGCTACGCAGTATTTT	CASSPTGTSATQYF
TRBV18	few	-	14	TRBJ2-7	TGTGCCAGCTCACCACCGAACGGGGGCTACGAGCAGTACTTC	CASSPPNGGYEQYF
TRBV15	-	TRBD1	17	TRBJ1-5	TGTGCCACCAGCAGAGAGCTACAGGGGCGATACAATCAGCCCCAGCATTTT	CATSRELQGRYNQPQHF
TRBV7-2	-	TRBD1	16	TRBJ2-7	TGTGCCAGCAGCTTAGGATCGGGACAGAGCTCCTACGAGCAGTACTTC	CASSLGSGQSSYEQYF
TRBV7-9	-	TRBD1	14	TRBJ1-2	TGTGCCAGCAGCCGACAGGGGGATTTGGAGGGCTACACCTTC	CASSRQGDLEGYTF
TRBV19	-	-	14	TRBJ1-5	TGTGCCAGTAGTCGGGGTATCTCCAATCAGCCCCAGCATTTT	CASSRGISNQPQHF
TRBV4-1	-	TRBD1	14	TRBJ2-4	TGCGCCAGCAGCCAAGGTCAGGGGGCGAACATTCAGTACTTC	CASSQGQGANIQYF
TRBV11-2	few	TRBD1	15	TRBJ2-2	TGTGCCAGCAGACCGGGACAGGGCTACACCGGGGAGCTGTTTTTT	CASRPGQGYTGELFF
TRBV5-1	-	TRBD1	16	TRBJ2-5	TGCGCCAGCAGCTTGGGAATCACAGGGGCCGCCGAGACCCAGTACTTC	CASSLGITGAAETQYF
TRBV6-6	-	-	15	TRBJ2-7	TGTGCCAGCAATGCCCCAGGGGAAACTACCTACGAGCAGTACTTC	CASNAPGETTYEQYF
TRBV9	few	TRBD1	15	TRBJ2-2	TGTGCCAGCAAGGGGGACAGGGTTTATCCCGGGGAGCTGTTTTTT	CASKGDRVYPGELFF
TRBV20-1	few	TRBD1	11	TRBJ1-2	TGCAGTGCTAGGACAGGGGAAGGCTACACCTTC	CSARTGEGYTF